This T cell receptor (beta chain) originates from a study of monozygotic twins with inflammatory bowel disease (dated by TCRdb to about 2019). With regard to the full study: In total, 28 monozygotic twin pairs made up the full study: 19 Danish pairs, all IBD-discordant, plus nine German pairs, of which four were IBD-concordant and five were IBD-discordant. Disease-associated traits were sought mainly through comparisons between IBD patients and their genetically identical healthy co-twins within discordant pairs. Each individual had, on average, about 151 000 unique TCRalpha sequences and 181 000 unique TCRbeta sequences available for analysis.

From each donor, an approximately 2.5 ml peripheral blood sample was drawn into PAXgene tubes and stored at -80 degrees C. Without T cell sorting, total RNA was isolated from whole blood using the PAXgene blood miRNA kit on an automated QIAcube. Deep TCRalpha and TCRbeta repertoire profiling with unique molecular barcoding was performed on peripheral blood of monozygotic twin pairs concordant or discordant for inflammatory bowel disease. Smoking habits were recorded for all twin pairs, and individuals were classified as current, former or never smokers. General conclusions and limits of the study: Because patients received different immunosuppressive treatments, the repertoires may have picked up extra background noise and variability between individuals. Concordant and discordant twins showed no difference in repertoire similarity, possibly because of limited statistical power. IBD patients shared fewer clonotypes with other individuals than healthy twins did, most markedly in patients showing signs of disease activity. The results gave no support for a single strong signal or clonotype linked to IBD. Different T cell subtypes could not be distinguished in the analysis. Measured by the inverse Simpson index, TCRbeta repertoire diversity was lower in IBD patients than in their healthy co-twins.

Receptor libraries were prepared by 5' RACE. For each TCR library, roughly 3,600 ng of total RNA was used. cDNA was synthesized with SMARTScribe reverse transcriptase in eight separate reactions per sample. During cDNA synthesis, unique molecular identifiers containing a 6-nucleotide sample barcode were introduced by template switching. Amplification of TCRalpha and TCRbeta cDNA involved two nested PCRs of around 15 and 9 cycles, and each PCR was followed by bead purification. Before amplification, the cDNA was treated with uracil DNA-glycosylase and purified using the QIAquick PCR purification kit. The second PCR added Illumina TruSeq-compatible adapters along with sample-specific barcodes. Library quality and concentration were assessed using TapeStation and Qubit, and 4.5 to 5.5 ng of each library was pooled. Sequencing of the pooled libraries was done on an Illumina HiSeq2500 single-index Rapid Run using custom sequencing primers and 2 x 100 bp reads. For the original study's pipeline: MiGEC version 1.2.6 was used for UMI-based consensus assembly, which corrected PCR and sequencing errors. V(D)J alignment, clonotype assembly and CDR3 extraction were performed with MiXCR version 2.1.1. Normalisation of gene usage, clonotype sharing and MAIT/NKT TCR abundance was achieved by analysing the top 1000, 10 000 and 20 000 clonotypes per sample. After downsampling to 27 000 UMIs, diversity was calculated as the inverse Simpson index using the vegan R package. Paired Mann-Whitney U tests on discordant twin pairs were used, with Benjamini-Hochberg multiple-testing correction. TCRdb reprocessed the public reads and reports one entry per CDR3 protein sequence, without DNA. What appears here as the V and J calls and clone size reflects TCRdb's work, not the paper's. For this sample, the table gives about 110,000 distinct CDR3 sequences. The ten largest clones capture over 10% of the sample.

On this clonotype itself: Its antigen has not been determined.

In the germline V gene, CDR1 corresponds to SGHRS and CDR2 to YFSETQ. The CDR3 goes from the cysteine to the phenylalanine over 15 residues. DNA is not recorded here. The sequence was collected from a human donor with ulcerative colitis or Crohn's disease, or a healthy co-twin of an affected twin (not recorded which). The sequence joins TRBV5-1 to TRBJ2-3; lacking DNA, the TRBD1 call made by TCRdb goes unchecked. The source material was blood. The CDR3 loop reads CASSPPRQATDTQYF.